This T cell receptor beta chain was sequenced for a study of cytomegalovirus exposure and HLA in healthy donors (dated by TCRdb to between 2016 and 2019). Turning to the overall study: According to an earlier analysis of 450 to 650 of the donors, about 179 million T cells yielded roughly 110 million unique TCR beta sequences and around 280 Gb of sequence data. An early release covering more than 500 HLA-typed donors comprised 300 to 350 gigabases of sequencing data and around 80 million unique TCR sequences. Of the roughly 410 genotyped donors, 75% to 85% were placed in the genetic ancestry cluster associated with self-reported Caucasian donors. The aim of the study was to test whether cataloging public T cell receptors could identify signatures of past pathogen exposure. The study used immunosequencing to profile the T cell repertoires of some 600 subjects and linked those repertoires to cytomegalovirus serostatus. In addition to the first cohort of 666 subjects, a separate validation cohort of over 90 different subjects was used. The study combined high-throughput TCR immunosequencing, statistical association of individual TCRs with disease status, and machine learning to predict cytomegalovirus infection status. A later analysis re-examined previously published TCR beta repertoires from 610 or so donors and added high-resolution HLA genotyping to investigate patterns of TCR occurrence. Rather than using new phenotypic data, the later analysis identified candidate immune exposures from TCR beta sequences and from how often those sequences occurred across donors. An earlier analysis of several hundred of the donors applied high-throughput TCR beta sequencing to assess whether each TCR beta V gene segment acted as functional or pseudogenic. Donor age, sex, ethnicity and CMV serostatus were compiled together with the repertoire data. A later genetic analysis took genome-wide SNP genotypes for about 65% of the roughly 670 donors and used that subset as a discovery cohort. Every discovery cohort repertoire had been produced on one sequencing platform. Class I and class II HLA loci were covered by the typing at four-digit resolution. The number of typed donors differed by locus: about 629-630 for A, B, C, DRB1 and DQB1; about 520 for DQA1; 606 for DPA1; and some 430 for DPB1. Several DR-DQ haplotypes were handled as single units for association and clustering because linkage in the cohort was strong. On average, roughly 240,000 unique TCR beta nucleotide sequences were sequenced per donor among 398 genotyped donors of the cohort, with roughly 18% of those sequences being non-productive.

Library generation was performed with the immunoSEQ multiplex PCR assay. A mixture of 60 forward primers for TCR Vbeta segments and 13 reverse primers for TCR Jbeta segments was used in the multiplex PCR. A multiplex PCR assay on genomic DNA amplified the CDR3 region of rearranged TCR beta genes. Amplified TCR beta libraries were sequenced as 87-base-pair reads on the Illumina HiSeq System. For the original study's pipeline: A later analysis counted about 80 million unique TCR beta chains across the 690 or so repertoires, and about 10 million of these chains were shared by at least two donors. To remove PCR and sequencing errors, raw reads were error-corrected and collapsed into unique sequences using a nearest-neighbor algorithm that merged closely related sequences. V, D and J gene segments were assigned by aligning CDR3 sequences to IMGT reference sequences. For a sequence to be retained, a match of at least six nucleotides to both a V gene segment and a J gene segment was required. A rearrangement was called productive if the CDR3 had no stop codons and remained in frame with V and J, and every other rearrangement was called non-productive. Following IMGT convention, CDR3 was defined as the stretch from the second conserved V-encoded cysteine up to the conserved J-encoded phenylalanine. In an earlier analysis of around 540 of the donors, sequences lacking an unambiguous match to a single V gene segment were excluded. In an earlier analysis of 587 of the donors, V segments were called functional above 56.7% productive rearrangements and were called segregating when the between-donor standard deviation exceeded 5%. A statistical classification framework was built to diagnose cytomegalovirus status from the catalog of TCR beta chain sequences. V and J gene assignment, in a later analysis, came from comparing TCR nucleotide sequences with IMGT/GENE-DB human TR gene sequences. The TCRdist pipeline was used in a later analysis to assign CDR3 sequences and most-parsimonious VDJ recombination scenarios. In a later analysis, each TCR beta chain was defined by its CDR3 amino acid sequence together with its V-gene family, and reads lacking a unique V-gene family were excluded. To address suspected cross-contamination and a sequencing artifact, a later analysis removed a few hundred highly shared, low-generation-probability nucleotide sequences. In a later analysis, a clonal expansion index for each public chain was calculated from normalized within-repertoire ranks of inferred template counts. A later analysis computed generation probabilities with a VDJ recombination model fitted to out-of-frame rearrangements, and checked the results against IGoR. In a later analysis, hypergeometric tests were used to score TCR-TCR, TCR-HLA and TCR-CMV co-occurrence, with a repertoire-size bias correction applied to TCR pairs. False discovery rates were estimated in a later analysis by permuting HLA or CMV assignments 20 times. In a later analysis, co-occurring TCRs were grouped using DBSCAN, and TCRdist sequence similarity was added for clustering within HLA-allele-positive subsets. Repertoires with fewer than 30,000 or more than 120,000 public chains, plus five repertoires with anomalous nucleotide sharing, were excluded from co-occurrence clustering. TCRdb's version of the immuneACCESS table is confined to in-frame rearrangements and falls short of the full clone set. An unresolved V gene accounts for under half of the shortfall where checked; the remainder is of unknown origin. V and J calls and clone size are those listed in that table; D and trimming were worked out from the DNA. The sample table records 200,000 or so clones; about 86% of these occur just once. The ten largest clones capture around 2% of the sample.

The cohort comprised some 730 healthy bone marrow donors. At the time of sampling, all cohort members were nominally healthy, though unrecorded immune exposures were likely present. The donor tested CMV seropositive and was one of the 289 seropositive cohort members. A peripheral blood sample was collected from each donor, and TCR beta sequencing was performed on peripheral blood mononuclear cells. Genomic DNA extraction from the blood cell samples was performed with the Qiagen DNeasy Blood Extraction Kit. The paper as a whole reports these results and caveats: A group of highly shared sequence variants was considered likely to be a technical artifact of the sequencing pipeline. A further reported finding was that TCR beta sequences accurately predicted the HLA-A and HLA-B alleles for most subjects in the first cohort. Because the 87-base-pair reads could not distinguish some IMGT-functional V segments, including TRBV6-2 and TRBV6-3, those segments were excluded. A later analysis associated 16,951 TCR beta sequences with specific HLA alleles at a false discovery rate of 0.05. A later analysis reported that several top co-occurrence clusters appeared linked to parvovirus B19, influenza, CMV and Epstein-Barr virus. Only TCR beta chains were sequenced in this cohort, and the absence of alpha or paired-chain data limited detectable features. The authors suggested that the approach could potentially be generalized to other disease states and immunological phenotypes. In vitro tests confirmed that a few of the cytomegalovirus-associated TCR beta chains recognize cytomegalovirus antigens. According to a later genetic analysis, donors in an Asian-associated ancestry cluster had fewer N-insertions in productive TCRs than the approximately 650-donor mean. Because HLA typing was unavailable for some donors at each locus, only the typed subset was used in association tests. Correlated functional status among segregating V segments might reflect linkage disequilibrium, but an unknown experimental factor could not be ruled out. In an earlier analysis of a few hundred of the donors, most TCR beta V segments were observed in productive rearrangements about 90% or about 30% of the time, broadly matching IMGT annotations. The only immune exposure information available for the cohort was CMV serostatus. Across donors, most TCR sequences were observed very rarely, whereas some public TCRs were present in many individuals. The study gave a list of more than 150 TCR beta chains associated with cytomegalovirus. The classifier was reported to diagnose cytomegalovirus status with high specificity and sensitivity in both the original cohort and the validation cohort. Presence/absence analyses assumed roughly uniform sequencing depth across donors, an assumption that may not hold. Strong co-occurrence of HLA alleles, especially DR and DQ, made assigning TCR associations to individual alleles difficult. In a later analysis, most CMV-associated TCR beta chains were found to appear HLA-restricted, with HLA associations seemingly driven largely by CMV exposure. Because counts were too low, under 20 rarely observed V segments, including chromosome 9 orphons, were left out of the earlier analysis of several hundred of the donors. In a later analysis, the rate of TCR association differed among HLA loci, with DRB1 alleles having the most associated TCRs and HLA-C alleles having the fewest. In a later analysis, HLA-associated TCR beta chains were found to be more clonally expanded and to have lower generation probabilities than equally common non-associated chains. V-gene and J-gene trimming of TCR beta chains was associated with a missense DCLRE1C variant in a later genetic analysis, and the association was replicated in an independent cohort.

This clone was observed a single time. This clone's antigen is unknown. No quality values exist for individual bases; no much larger clone is one base distant. CDR1 and CDR2 are read off the germline V gene as SGHDT and YYEEEE. The CDR3 runs 14 amino acids, cysteine and phenylalanine included. Of all the DNA, just the CDR3 is kept, 42 bases in frame from base 1. V was cut back by 0 bases and J by 3 bases, leaving a gap of 10 bases between them. The receptor's source is a woman aged 18-29 years in good health and CMV-seropositive. The sequence is built from TRBV5-6 and TRBJ2-7, with no confident D gene call. The sequenced sample consisted of PBMCs. The base sequence is TGTGCCAGCAGCTTGGTAGGAACGGGCTACGAGCAGTACTTC. Its protein is CASSLVGTGYEQYF.